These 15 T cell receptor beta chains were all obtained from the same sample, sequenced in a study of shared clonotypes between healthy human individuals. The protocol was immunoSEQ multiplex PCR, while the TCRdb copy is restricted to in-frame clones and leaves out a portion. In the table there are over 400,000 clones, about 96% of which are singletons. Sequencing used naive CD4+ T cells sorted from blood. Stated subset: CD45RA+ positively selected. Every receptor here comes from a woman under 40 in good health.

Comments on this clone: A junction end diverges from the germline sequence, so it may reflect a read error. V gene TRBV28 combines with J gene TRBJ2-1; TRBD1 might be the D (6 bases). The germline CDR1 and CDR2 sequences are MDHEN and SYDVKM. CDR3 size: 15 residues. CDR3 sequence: CASSPGVTTGFRWVF. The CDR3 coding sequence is TGTGCCAGCAGCCCAGGGGTGACTACTGGGTTCCGGTGGGTCTTC.

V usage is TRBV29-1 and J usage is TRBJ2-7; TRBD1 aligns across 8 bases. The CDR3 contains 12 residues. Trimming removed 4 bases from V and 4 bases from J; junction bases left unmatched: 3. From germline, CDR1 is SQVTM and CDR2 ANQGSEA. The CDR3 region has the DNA TGCAGCGTTGGGACAGGGAGTTACGAGCAGTACTTC. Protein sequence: CSVGTGSYEQYF.

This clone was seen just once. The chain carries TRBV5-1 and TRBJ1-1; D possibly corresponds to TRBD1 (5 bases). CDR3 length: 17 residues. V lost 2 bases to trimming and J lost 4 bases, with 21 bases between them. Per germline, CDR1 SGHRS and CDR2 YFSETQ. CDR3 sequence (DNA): TGCGCCAGCAGCTTCGGACACCTCACGGGCCGGGGCACTGAAGCTTTCTTT. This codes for CASSFGHLTGRGTEAFF. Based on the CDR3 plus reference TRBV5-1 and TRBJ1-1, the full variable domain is KAGVTQTPRYLIKTRGQQVTLSCSPISGHRSVSWYQQTPGQGLQFLFEYFSETQRNKGNFPGRFSGRQFSNSRSEMNVSTLELGDSALYLCASSFGHLTGRGTEAFFGQGTRLTVV.

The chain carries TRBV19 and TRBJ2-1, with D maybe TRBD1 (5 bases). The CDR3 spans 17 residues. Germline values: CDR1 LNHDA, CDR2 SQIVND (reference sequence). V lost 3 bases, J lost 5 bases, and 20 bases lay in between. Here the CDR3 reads CASSIPSTGILHNEQFF. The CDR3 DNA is TGTGCCAGTAGTATCCCAAGCACAGGAATCCTCCACAATGAGCAGTTCTTC.

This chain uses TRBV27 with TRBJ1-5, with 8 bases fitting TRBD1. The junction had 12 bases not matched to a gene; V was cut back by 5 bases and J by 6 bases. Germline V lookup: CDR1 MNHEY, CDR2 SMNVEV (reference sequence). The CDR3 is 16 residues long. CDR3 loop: CASSQSSGGVFQPQHF. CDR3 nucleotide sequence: TGTGCCAGCAGTCAAAGCTCAGGGGGCGTTTTTCAGCCCCAGCATTTT.

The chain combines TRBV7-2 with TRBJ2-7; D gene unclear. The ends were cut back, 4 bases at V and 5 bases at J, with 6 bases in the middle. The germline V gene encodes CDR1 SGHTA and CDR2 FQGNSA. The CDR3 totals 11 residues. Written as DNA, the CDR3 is TGTGCCAGCAGCTCGTTTGACGAGCAGTACTTC. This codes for CASSSFDEQYF.

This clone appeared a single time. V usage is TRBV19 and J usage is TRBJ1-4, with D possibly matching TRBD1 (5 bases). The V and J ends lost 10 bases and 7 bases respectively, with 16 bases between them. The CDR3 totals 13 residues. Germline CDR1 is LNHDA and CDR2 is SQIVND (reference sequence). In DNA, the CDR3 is TGTGCCACCGGGGGGGTTACTGGTGAAAAACTGTTTTTT. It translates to CATGGVTGEKLFF.

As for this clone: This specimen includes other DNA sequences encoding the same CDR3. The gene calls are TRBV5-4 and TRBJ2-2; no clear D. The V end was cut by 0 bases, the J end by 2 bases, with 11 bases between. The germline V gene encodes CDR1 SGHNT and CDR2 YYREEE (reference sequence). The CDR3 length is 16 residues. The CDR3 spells CASSLALGANTGELFF. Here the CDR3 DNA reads TGTGCCAGCAGCTTGGCACTCGGCGCAAACACCGGGGAGCTGTTTTTT. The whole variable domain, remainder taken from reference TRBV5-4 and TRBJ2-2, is ETGVTQSPTHLIKTRGQQVTLRCSSQSGHNTVSWYQQALGQGPQFIFQYYREEENGRGNFPPRFSGLQFPNYSSELNVNALELDDSALYLCASSLALGANTGELFFGEGSRLTVL.

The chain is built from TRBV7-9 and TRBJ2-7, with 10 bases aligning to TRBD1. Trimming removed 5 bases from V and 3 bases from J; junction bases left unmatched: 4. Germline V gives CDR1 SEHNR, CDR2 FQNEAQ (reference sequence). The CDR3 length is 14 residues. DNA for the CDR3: TGTGCCAGCAGCACCGGGACAGGGGTCTACGAGCAGTACTTC. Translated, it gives CASSTGTGVYEQYF. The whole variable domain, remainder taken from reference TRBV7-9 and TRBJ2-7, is DTGVSQNPRHKITKRGQNVTFRCDPISEHNRLYWYRQTLGQGPEFLTYFQNEAQLEKSRLLSDRFSAERPKGSFSTLEIQRTEQGDSAMYLCASSTGTGVYEQYFGPGTRLTVT.

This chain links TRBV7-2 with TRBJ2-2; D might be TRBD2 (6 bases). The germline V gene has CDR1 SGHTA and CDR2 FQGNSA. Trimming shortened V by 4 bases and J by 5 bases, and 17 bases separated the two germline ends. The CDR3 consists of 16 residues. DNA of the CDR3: TGTGCCAGCAGCTCATCTGCGACTAGAGGGACCGGGGAGCTGTTTTTT. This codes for CASSSSATRGTGELFF.

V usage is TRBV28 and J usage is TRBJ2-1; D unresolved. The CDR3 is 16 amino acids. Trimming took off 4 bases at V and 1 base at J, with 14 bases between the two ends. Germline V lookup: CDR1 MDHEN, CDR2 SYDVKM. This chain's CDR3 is CASSSLIDTSYNEQFF. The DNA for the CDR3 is TGTGCCAGCAGTTCCCTCATTGACACTTCCTACAATGAGCAGTTCTTC.

The CDR3 DNA follows: TGTGCCAGCAGAGGACAGGGTGAGGGGGACACTGAAGCTTTCTTT. Its translation is CASRGQGEGDTEAFF. V gene TRBV28 combines with J gene TRBJ1-1, with 8 bases identical to TRBD1. The CDR3 length is 15 residues. V dropped 6 bases and J dropped 3; count of bases not matched to a gene: 9. The germline V gene encodes CDR1 MDHEN and CDR2 SYDVKM.

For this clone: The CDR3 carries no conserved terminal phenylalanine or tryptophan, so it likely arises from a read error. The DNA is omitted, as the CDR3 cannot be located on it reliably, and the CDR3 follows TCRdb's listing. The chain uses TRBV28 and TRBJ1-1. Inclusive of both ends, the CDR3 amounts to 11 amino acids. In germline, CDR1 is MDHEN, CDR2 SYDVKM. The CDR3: CASSLMGRTAV.

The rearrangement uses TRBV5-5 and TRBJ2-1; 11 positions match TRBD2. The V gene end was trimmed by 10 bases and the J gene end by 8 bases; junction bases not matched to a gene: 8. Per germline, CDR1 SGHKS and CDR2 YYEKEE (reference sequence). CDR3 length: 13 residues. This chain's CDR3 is CAEGLAASHEQFF. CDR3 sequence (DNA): TGTGCCGAGGGACTAGCGGCCTCCCATGAGCAGTTCTTC. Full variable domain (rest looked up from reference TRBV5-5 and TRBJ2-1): DAGVTQSPTHLIKTRGQQVTLRCSPISGHKSVSWYQQVLGQGPQFIFQYYEKEERGRGNFPDRFSARQFPNYSSELNVNALLLGDSALYLCAEGLAASHEQFFGPGTRLTVL.

In DNA form, the CDR3 reads TGTGCCAGCAACCCACCTCCCTCATGGACATCTCCCGTCGGTCAGCCCCAGCATTTT. This codes for CASNPPPSWTSPVGQPQHF. The V call is TRBV28, the J call TRBJ1-5, with a possible D match to TRBD1 (5 bases). CDR1 MDHEN and CDR2 SYDVKM come from the germline V gene. There are 19 residues in the CDR3. V dropped 7 bases and J dropped 6 bases, with 31 bases sitting between them.